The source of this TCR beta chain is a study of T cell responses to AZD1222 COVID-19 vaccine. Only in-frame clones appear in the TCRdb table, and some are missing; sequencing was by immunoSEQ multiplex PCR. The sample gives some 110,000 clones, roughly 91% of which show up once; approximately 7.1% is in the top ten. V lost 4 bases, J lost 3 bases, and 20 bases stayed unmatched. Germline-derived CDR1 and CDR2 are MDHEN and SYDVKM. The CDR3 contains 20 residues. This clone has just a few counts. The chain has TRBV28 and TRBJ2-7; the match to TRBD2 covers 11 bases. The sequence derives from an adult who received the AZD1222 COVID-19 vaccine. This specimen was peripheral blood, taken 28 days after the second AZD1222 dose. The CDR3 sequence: CASSSPHTVSSGRGLYEQYF. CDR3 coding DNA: TGTGCCAGCAGTTCCCCTCACACAGTCAGTAGCGGGAGGGGGCTCTACGAGCAGTACTTC. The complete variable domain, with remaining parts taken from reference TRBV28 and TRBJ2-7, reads DVKVTQSSRYLVKRTGEKVFLECVQDMDHENMFWYRQDPGLGLRLIYFSYDVKMKEKGDIPEGYSVSREKKERFSLILESASTNQTSMYLCASSSPHTVSSGRGLYEQYFGPGTRLTVT.